This T cell receptor beta chain was profiled in a study of T cell responses to AZD1222 COVID-19 vaccine. Study results and caveats: In a largely white British group with more females than males, clonal diversity was possibly underestimated. Repertoires were collected only later (after the peak T cell response had occurred). Spike-wide coverage was observed for vaccine-associated CD4 TCRs, with dominant responses at 160-218 and 743-854.

Method: immunoSEQ multiplex PCR; TCRdb's copy keeps in-frame clones and lacks some. Of about 120,000 clones detected, roughly 84% appear once; the ten largest clones hold approximately 1.3%. Germline loops: CDR1 MGHRA, CDR2 YSYEKL. There are 15 residues in the CDR3. V was cut by 0 bases and J by 0 bases, with 8 bases left in between. Of note for this clone: Its antigen is as yet unknown.

This chain uses TRBV4-1 with TRBJ2-5; D gene unclear. Sequences were derived from peripheral blood, sampled on day 0 of AZD1222 vaccination. This sequence was found in an adult in good health. The CDR3 coding sequence is TGCGCCAGCAGCCAAGAGGGCCGGAACCAAGAGACCCAGTACTTC. Amino acids: CASSQEGRNQETQYF.